This T cell receptor (beta chain) is drawn from a study of T cells in Graves' hyperthyroidism and ophthalmopathy. Findings and caveats of the study: Clonotypes that were expanded in thyroid above 0.001 mostly appeared in blood too.

No progression to ophthalmopathy during 18 months of follow-up defined stable disease. Points on this clonotype: Its target is unknown.

What was amplified from RNA transcripts were TCR beta CDR3 regions. During a first-round RT-PCR of the TCR CDR3, the HTBI primer set was used. MiXCR, applied by TCRdb to the multiplex PCR reads, yields one record per CDR3 protein. The data hold roughly 710,000 distinct CDR3 sequences, with 30% to 40% observed a single time. From germline, CDR1 is SQVTM and CDR2 ANQGSEA. The CDR3 consists of 14 residues. Trimming took off 5 bases at V and 0 bases at J, with 10 bases between the two ends. The sample consisted of blood. The genes are TRBV29-1 and TRBJ2-2; D tentatively reads TRBD1 or TRBD2 (6 bases each). This clonotype was obtained from a woman aged 40 to 55 with Graves' hyperthyroidism. CDR3 DNA: TGCAGCGTTAGGAGGGGGACGAACACCGGGGAGCTGTTTTTT. It is translated as CSVRRGTNTGELFF.